Presented here are 21 T cell receptor beta chains from one specimen sequenced in a study of regulatory T cells in long-lasting Graves disease. Construction of TCR beta libraries relied on iRepertoire HTBI primers and on Arm-PCR targeting CDR3 regions. A single record per CDR3 protein comes from TCRdb applying MiXCR to the multiplex PCR reads. The sample has 400,000 or so distinct CDR3 sequences; 20% to 25% are singletons. As to time point: persistent/refractory GD, antithyroid drugs over 5 years with positive TRAb. TCR sequences were obtained from RNA taken from PBMCs. The input for sequencing was peripheral blood mononuclear cells (PBMCs), taken when the disease was refractory, from a patient treated with antithyroid drugs. These receptors all stem from a female donor with Graves disease.

This clonotype has only a few counts. This chain uses TRBV12-3 or TRBV12-4 with TRBJ2-2, with a weak D call TRBD1 (5 bases). The CDR3 loop spans 15 amino acids. Trimming shortened V by 7 bases and J by 0 bases, and 12 bases separated the two germline ends. CDR3 residues: CASTRTTANTGELFF. CDR3 nucleotide sequence: TGTGCCAGCACTAGGACAACCGCGAACACCGGGGAGCTGTTTTTT.

The chain joins TRBV20-1 to TRBJ2-7; the match to TRBD1 covers 9 bases. Germline-derived CDR1 and CDR2 are DFQATT and SNEGSKA (reference sequence). The CDR3 sequence is 15 residues long. Trimming took 3 bases from V and 3 from J; bases not matched to a gene: 9. The CDR3 bases are TGCAGTGCTAGGGTTCCGGGACAGGGAGGCTACGAGCAGTACTTC. Protein product: CSARVPGQGGYEQYF.

The chain recombines TRBV6-4 with TRBJ2-6; D is ambiguous. V lost 6 bases and J lost 0, with 9 bases in between. The germline V gene has CDR1 MRHNA and CDR2 SNTAGT. This CDR3 is 15 amino acids long. The CDR3 loop reads CASRYTSSGANVLTF. In nucleotides, the CDR3 is TGTGCCAGCAGGTACACCAGCTCTGGGGCCAACGTCCTGACTTTC.

The chain recombines TRBV20-1 with TRBJ2-7; 7 nucleotides align to TRBD2. There are 15 residues in the CDR3. Germline V gives CDR1 DFQATT, CDR2 SNEGSKA (reference sequence). V lost 6 bases and J lost 0; bases outside the gene matches: 11. CDR3 sequence (DNA): TGCAGTGCCGAACCGACGGGCGGGAGCTCCTACGAGCAGTACTTC. Translation: CSAEPTGGSSYEQYF.

The V and J genes are TRBV12-3 or TRBV12-4 and TRBJ1-2, with a weak D call TRBD1 (6 bases). CDR3 length: 15 residues. Trimming removed 6 bases at V and 4 bases at J, with 18 bases between. CDR3 DNA sequence: TGTGCCAGCAGACGCGAATCGGGACACTTCTATGGCTACACCTTC. It is translated as CASRRESGHFYGYTF.

A few counts support this clonotype. The rearrangement uses TRBV7-2 and TRBJ1-5; D is undetermined. V lost 0 bases to trimming and J lost 1 base, with 7 bases between them. From germline, CDR1 is SGHTA and CDR2 FQGNSA. CDR3 length equals 15 residues. The CDR3 nucleotides read TGTGCCAGCAGCTTAGCTCCCCTGAGCAATCAGCCCCAGCATTTT. This codes for CASSLAPLSNQPQHF.

This clonotype was seen repeatedly, ten times or more. V usage is TRBV12-3 or TRBV12-4 and J usage is TRBJ1-1; D is unclear. V lost 3 bases and J lost 4, with 12 bases in between. This CDR3 is built from 14 residues. The CDR3 protein is CASSFLREGTEAFF. CDR3 DNA: TGTGCCAGCAGTTTTCTGCGGGAAGGCACTGAAGCTTTCTTT.

This clonotype occurred many times. The chain couples TRBV28 to TRBJ2-7; TRBD2 aligns across 7 bases. The CDR3 sequence is 12 residues long. Per the germline V gene, CDR1 is MDHEN and CDR2 is SYDVKM. V lost 3 bases and J lost 5; bases outside the gene matches: 1. The CDR3 DNA reads as TGTGCCAGCAGTTTTCTAGCGGACGAGCAGTACTTC. This translates into CASSFLADEQYF.

Only a few counts were recorded for this clonotype. The chain couples TRBV6-1 to TRBJ1-5, with D maybe TRBD1 (6 bases). The CDR3 totals 15 residues. Trimming shortened V by 5 bases and J by 0 bases, and 11 bases separated the two germline ends. Germline lookup yields CDR1 MNHNS and CDR2 SASEGT. The CDR3 nucleotides are TGTGCCAGCAGTCCGGGACAATTTAGCAATCAGCCCCAGCATTTT. This translates into CASSPGQFSNQPQHF.

This clonotype was counted only a few times. The chain employs TRBV19 and TRBJ1-1; D gene ambiguous. Germline V CDR1 and CDR2: LNHDA, SQIVND (reference sequence). The CDR3 is made up of 14 amino acids. Trimming removed 3 bases from V and 6 bases from J, with 14 bases in between. CDR3 amino acids: CASSISLKGSEAFF. Written as DNA, the CDR3 is TGTGCCAGTAGTATTTCATTAAAGGGTTCTGAAGCTTTCTTT.

The sample holds many counts of this clonotype. The chain carries TRBV7-9 and TRBJ2-5; no definite D call. Trimming left V 1 base short and J 0 bases short, with 9 bases between. The CDR3 has 15 residues. Germline lookup yields CDR1 SEHNR and CDR2 FQNEAQ (reference sequence). This chain's CDR3 is CASSLVREYQETQYF. In nucleotides, the CDR3 is TGTGCCAGCAGCTTAGTACGCGAGTACCAAGAGACCCAGTACTTC.

This clonotype was counted a few times. The chain employs TRBV5-5 and TRBJ2-7; D is ambiguous. Germline V CDR1 and CDR2: SGHKS, YYEKEE (reference sequence). V lost 6 bases and J lost 1, with 11 bases in between. The CDR3 is 13 residues long. The CDR3 sequence: CASNILGSYEQYF. CDR3 nucleotide sequence: TGTGCCAGCAACATTCTAGGATCCTACGAGCAGTACTTC. The complete variable domain, with remaining parts taken from reference TRBV5-5 and TRBJ2-7, reads DAGVTQSPTHLIKTRGQQVTLRCSPISGHKSVSWYQQVLGQGPQFIFQYYEKEERGRGNFPDRFSARQFPNYSSELNVNALLLGDSALYLCASNILGSYEQYFGPGTRLTVT.

The rearrangement joins TRBV12-3 or TRBV12-4 to TRBJ2-7; D may correspond to TRBD1 or TRBD2 (5 bases each). Trimming cost V 6 bases and J 2 bases, with 17 bases left between them. The CDR3 covers 15 residues. CDR3 sequence (DNA): TGTGCCAGCAGCCCGTACGGTGGGACGGCCTACGAGCAGTACTTC. Translated: CASSPYGGTAYEQYF.

V is TRBV14 and J is TRBJ2-2; D is perhaps TRBD2 (5 bases). The CDR3 is made up of 15 amino acids. Germline V gene lookup returns CDR1 SGHDN and CDR2 FVKESK. V was pared by 5 bases and J by 5 bases, with 15 bases between. In DNA, the CDR3 is TGTGCCAGCAGCGAGGGTTCGAGGATTACCGGGGAGCTGTTTTTT. This codes for CASSEGSRITGELFF. Full variable domain (remainder filled in from reference TRBV14 and TRBJ2-2): EAGVTQFPSHSVIEKGQTVTLRCDPISGHDNLYWYRRVMGKEIKFLLHFVKESKQDESGMPNNRFLAERTGGTYSTLKVQPAELEDSGVYFCASSEGSRITGELFFGEGSRLTVL.

The chain combines TRBV11-2 with TRBJ2-3; the D is unclear. The germline gives CDR1 SGHAT, CDR2 FQNNGV. The germline V and J ends were trimmed by 1 base and 0 bases, with 8 bases remaining between them. CDR3 length: 15 amino acids. The CDR3, as DNA: TGTGCCAGCAGCTTAGCGGACGGGAGCACAGATACGCAGTATTTT. Encoded protein: CASSLADGSTDTQYF.

At least ten counts were recorded for this clonotype. This chain uses TRBV30 with TRBJ1-1; D may be TRBD1 (6 bases). Germline CDR1 reads GTSNPN; CDR2 reads SVGIG (reference sequence). Trimming stripped 3 bases from V and 3 bases from J, with 11 bases between. This CDR3 is 13 amino acids long. The CDR3 sequence is CAWRTGLDTEAFF. The CDR3 region has the DNA TGTGCCTGGAGAACAGGGTTGGACACTGAAGCTTTCTTT.

CDR3: CASSPPRGQWFF. CDR3 nucleotide sequence: TGTGCCAGCAGCCCACCCAGGGGGCAGTGGTTTTTT. V usage is TRBV28 and J usage is TRBJ1-4; TRBD1 matches 8 bases. V shed 6 bases and J 16 bases; nucleotides not matched to a gene: 10. The germline V gene has CDR1 MDHEN and CDR2 SYDVKM. This CDR3 is built from 12 residues.

The chain employs TRBV5-1 and TRBJ2-7; 12 nucleotides match TRBD2. Losses at the gene ends were 2 bases for V and 4 bases for J; bases not matched to a gene: 4. Germline V gene sequence: CDR1 SGHRS, CDR2 YFSETQ. CDR3 length equals 15 residues. The CDR3: CASSFETSGRYEQYF. CDR3 nucleotides: TGCGCCAGCAGCTTCGAGACTAGCGGGAGATACGAGCAGTACTTC.

The chain recombines TRBV11-1 with TRBJ2-1; D is unclear. Germline V gene sequence: CDR1 SGHAT, CDR2 FQDESV (reference sequence). This CDR3 has 17 amino acids. The ends were cut back, 6 bases at V and 0 bases at J, with 18 bases in the middle. CDR3 bases: TGTGCCAGCAGTCTTACCCTTACCCGAAGCTCCTACAATGAGCAGTTCTTC. It translates to CASSLTLTRSSYNEQFF.

This clonotype was detected many times. V is TRBV28 and J is TRBJ2-7; TRBD1 matches 9 bases. The CDR3 spans 15 residues. V trimming: 5 bases; J trimming: 0 bases; junction bases outside the gene matches: 5. Germline V gives CDR1 MDHEN, CDR2 SYDVKM. CDR3 coding DNA: TGTGCCAGCAGTCCCTACAGGGGGCCCTCCTACGAGCAGTACTTC. Encoded protein: CASSPYRGPSYEQYF.

The chain combines TRBV6-1 with TRBJ2-2; D ambiguous. The germline gives CDR1 MNHNS, CDR2 SASEGT. This CDR3 is 10 amino acids long. V was trimmed by 8 bases and J by 9 bases, leaving 7 bases between them. The CDR3, as DNA: TGTGCCAGCGGAAGACGGGAGCTGTTTTTT. It yields the protein CASGRRELFF.